The 13 T cell receptor beta chains given below trace back to one sample, sequenced in a study of blood T cell repertoires in COVID-19. Assay: immunoSEQ multiplex PCR; the TCRdb copy retains only in-frame clones and omits some. The sample records almost 500,000 clones, roughly nine tenths being singletons. Sequencing was carried out using PBMCs or T cells enriched from blood (not recorded which). The receptors here all came from a woman in her sixties who had recovered from COVID-19.

This chain links TRBV5-5 with TRBJ1-5; D perhaps matches TRBD1 (6 bases). V was trimmed by 4 bases and J by 3 bases, leaving 11 bases between them. CDR3 size: 14 residues. The germline V gene encodes CDR1 SGHKS and CDR2 YYEKEE (reference sequence). The CDR3 DNA follows: TGTGCCAGCAGCCCAGGGGCCTTCAATCAGCCCCAGCATTTT. Its protein is CASSPGAFNQPQHF.

This clone appeared once. The J gene is TRBJ2-4, the V gene TRBV2, with D possibly TRBD1 on 5 matching bases. This CDR3 spans 15 amino acids. Germline CDR1 and CDR2: SNHLY and FYNNEI. The V and J ends lost 7 bases and 0 bases respectively, with 13 bases between them. The CDR3 here is CASKRQTLAKNIQYF. The CDR3, as DNA: TGTGCCAGCAAGAGACAGACTCTAGCCAAAAACATTCAGTACTTC. Using reference TRBV2 and TRBJ2-4 for the parts outside the CDR3, the full variable domain is EPEVTQTPSHQVTQMGQEVILRCVPISNHLYFYWYRQILGQKVEFLVSFYNNEISEKSEIFDDQFSVERPDGSNFTLKIRSTKLEDSAMYFCASKRQTLAKNIQYFGAGTRLSVL.

V and J are TRBV7-6 and TRBJ2-7; TRBD1 agrees at 9 bases. The germline CDR1 and CDR2 sequences are SGHVS and FNYEAQ. J gave up 3 bases and V 1 base, and 1 base lay outside the gene matches. This CDR3 comprises 14 residues. The CDR3 is CASSLGDRDYEQYF. CDR3 sequence (DNA): TGTGCCAGCAGCTTAGGGGACAGGGACTACGAGCAGTACTTC.

This chain links TRBV28 with TRBJ2-7; 8 positions agree with TRBD1. This CDR3 has 14 amino acids. Germline V lookup: CDR1 MDHEN, CDR2 SYDVKM. Trimming took 5 bases from V and 5 from J; bases not matched to a gene: 8. This chain's CDR3 is CASSPRDRLNEQYF. DNA for the CDR3: TGTGCCAGCAGTCCCCGGGACAGGCTCAACGAGCAGTACTTC. Full variable domain (missing parts from reference TRBV28 and TRBJ2-7): DVKVTQSSRYLVKRTGEKVFLECVQDMDHENMFWYRQDPGLGLRLIYFSYDVKMKEKGDIPEGYSVSREKKERFSLILESASTNQTSMYLCASSPRDRLNEQYFGPGTRLTVT.

This rearrangement joins TRBV9 to TRBJ1-6, with D possibly being TRBD1 (6 bases). CDR1 is SGDLS and CDR2 is YYNGEE in the germline V gene. The CDR3 spans 16 residues. The germline V and J ends were trimmed by 4 bases and 7 bases, with 18 bases remaining between them. CDR3 in amino acids: CASSPQRGGTNSPLHF. The CDR3 nucleotides are TGTGCCAGCAGCCCACAGAGGGGGGGTACCAATTCACCCCTCCACTTT.

J is TRBJ1-1 and V is TRBV19; 10 bases are a match to TRBD1. This CDR3 comprises 15 residues. The germline V gene has CDR1 LNHDA and CDR2 SQIVND (reference sequence). V was clipped by 8 bases and J by 1 base; unmatched bases: 7. CDR3 in DNA: TGTGCCAGTGGAGACAGGGGGCTTGGGAACACTGAAGCTTTCTTT. Its translation: CASGDRGLGNTEAFF.

This clone was counted a single time. V is TRBV9 and J is TRBJ2-1; possibly TRBD2 for D (6 bases). The CDR3 is made up of 15 amino acids. Germline CDR1 reads SGDLS; CDR2 reads YYNGEE. Trimming took off 0 bases at V and 3 bases at J, with 10 bases between the two ends. The CDR3 bases are TGTGCCAGCAGCGTAGCGGACTACCTCTACAATGAGCAGTTCTTC. Amino acids: CASSVADYLYNEQFF.

The J gene is TRBJ2-3, the V gene TRBV7-2, with D uncertain. The CDR3 has 15 amino acids. CDR1 and CDR2 (germline): SGHTA, FQGNSA. V gave up 5 bases and J gave up 3 bases, with 15 bases separating them. Here the CDR3 reads CASSPPPTATDTQYF. The CDR3 nucleotides read TGTGCCAGCAGCCCCCCTCCAACCGCGACAGATACGCAGTATTTT.

The chain carries TRBV6-1 and TRBJ1-5; D is undetermined. This CDR3 has 15 residues. Trimming took off 3 bases at V and 3 bases at J, with 12 bases between the two ends. The germline gives CDR1 MNHNS, CDR2 SASEGT. CDR3 sequence: CASSEVWAVNQPQHF. Here the CDR3 DNA reads TGTGCCAGCAGTGAGGTATGGGCAGTCAATCAGCCCCAGCATTTT.

The CDR3 loop reads CATSARDRGVAFF. CDR3 DNA: TGTGCCACCAGTGCCCGGGACAGGGGGGTAGCTTTCTTT. The chain carries TRBV24-1 and TRBJ1-1; TRBD1 matches at 11 bases. Germline CDR1 and CDR2: KGHDR and SFDVKD. The CDR3 is 13 amino acids. The V and J ends lost 5 bases and 10 bases, in that order; junction bases with no gene match: 5.

This chain joins TRBV5-1 and TRBJ2-2; 9 bases agree with TRBD1. J gave up 4 bases and V 5 bases, and 6 bases lay outside the gene matches. This CDR3 is 15 amino acids long. Germline CDR1 reads SGHRS; CDR2 reads YFSETQ. The CDR3 loop is CASRRTGVPTGELFF. Here the CDR3 DNA reads TGCGCCAGCAGAAGGACAGGGGTCCCCACCGGGGAGCTGTTTTTT.

The J gene is TRBJ2-7, the V gene TRBV10-2, with a tentative D call TRBD1 (6 bases). Trimming took off 0 bases at V and 2 bases at J, with 8 bases between the two ends. CDR1 is WSHSY and CDR2 is SAAADI in the germline V gene. CDR3 length: 14 amino acids. CDR3 residues: CASSESTGPYEQYV. CDR3 nucleotide sequence: TGCGCCAGCAGTGAGTCGACAGGACCCTACGAGCAGTACGTC.

This chain connects TRBV5-1 to TRBJ1-1; D possibly corresponds to TRBD1 (5 bases). Germline assignment: CDR1 SGHRS and CDR2 YFSETQ. Trimming took off 0 bases at V and 0 bases at J, with 9 bases between the two ends. The CDR3 extends over 15 amino acids. For the CDR3, the DNA is TGCGCCAGCAGCTTGGGACGGGACTTGAACACTGAAGCTTTCTTT. Its translation: CASSLGRDLNTEAFF.